These 14 T cell receptor beta chains were all obtained from the same sample, sequenced in a study of cytomegalovirus exposure and HLA in healthy donors. Primers: 60 Vbeta forward and 13 Jbeta reverse. This table comes from immunoSEQ multiplex PCR, and its TCRdb copy is limited to in-frame clones, with some not included. The repertoire consists of some 110,000 clones, with 80% occurring once and the leading ten covering approximately 7.2%. Sequencing was performed on PBMCs. The source of these receptors is a man aged 25 to 40 in good health and CMV-seropositive.

The chain has TRBV4-1 and TRBJ1-5, with unresolved D. Germline V gives CDR1 MGHRA, CDR2 YSYEKL. The CDR3 is 15 residues long. V shed 0 bases and J shed 3 bases, with 9 bases lying between them. Here the CDR3 reads CASSQDRGNNQPQHF. In DNA, the CDR3 is TGCGCCAGCAGCCAAGACCGAGGAAACAATCAGCCCCAGCATTTT.

This sequence joins TRBV5-4 and TRBJ1-2; 9 positions agree with TRBD1. There are 14 residues in the CDR3. Germline V gives CDR1 SGHNT, CDR2 YYREEE (reference sequence). V shed 4 bases and J 4 bases; nucleotides not matched to a gene: 5. The chain's CDR3 is CASSPRTGVYGYTF. In nucleotides, the CDR3 is TGTGCCAGCAGCCCTCGGACAGGGGTCTATGGCTACACCTTC. The whole variable domain, remainder taken from reference TRBV5-4 and TRBJ1-2, is ETGVTQSPTHLIKTRGQQVTLRCSSQSGHNTVSWYQQALGQGPQFIFQYYREEENGRGNFPPRFSGLQFPNYSSELNVNALELDDSALYLCASSPRTGVYGYTFGSGTRLTVV.

The rearrangement uses TRBV2 and TRBJ1-4, with D perhaps matching TRBD1 (5 bases). Germline CDR1 SNHLY, CDR2 FYNNEI. This CDR3 contains 15 residues. V gave up 8 bases and J gave up 1 base, with 14 bases separating them. CDR3 residues: CASVWTSQTNEKLFF. CDR3 nucleotide sequence: TGTGCCAGCGTCTGGACATCCCAAACTAATGAAAAACTGTTTTTT.

The chain uses TRBV10-1 and TRBJ2-7; 8 nucleotides agree with TRBD1. Trimming took 5 bases from V and 2 from J; bases not matched to a gene: 5. This CDR3 contains 14 residues. Germline V gives CDR1 WNHNN, CDR2 SYGVQD (reference sequence). The CDR3 DNA is TGCGCCAGCAGTTCCGGGACAGGACCCTACGAGCAGTACTTC. This translates into CASSSGTGPYEQYF.

The gene calls are TRBV10-3 and TRBJ2-3; D is perhaps TRBD2 (6 bases). The germline gives CDR1 ENHRY, CDR2 SYGVKD. Trimming pared 4 bases from V and 1 base from J, leaving 15 bases between. The CDR3 runs to 16 residues. The CDR3: CAISGGTSGGTDTQYF. CDR3 in DNA: TGTGCCATCAGTGGCGGGACCTCCGGCGGCACAGATACGCAGTATTTT.

V and J are TRBV7-8 and TRBJ1-6; no definite D call. The CDR3 consists of 15 residues. V lost 3 bases, J lost 5 bases, and 11 bases lay in between. The V gene's germline CDR1 is SGHVS and CDR2 FQNEAQ. The CDR3 DNA sequence: TGTGCCAGCAGCTTGGGTCAGGTCGATAATTCACCCCTCCACTTT. Amino acids: CASSLGQVDNSPLHF.

The chain carries TRBV7-2 and TRBJ1-4; 7 bases fit TRBD1. CDR3 length equals 14 residues. The V gene end was trimmed by 3 bases and the J gene end by 8 bases; junction bases not matched to a gene: 6. The V gene's germline CDR1 is SGHTA and CDR2 FQGNSA. CDR3: CASSFSGTVEKLFF. CDR3 DNA: TGTGCCAGCAGCTTCTCCGGGACAGTGGAAAAACTGTTTTTT. Using reference TRBV7-2 and TRBJ1-4 for the parts outside the CDR3, the full variable domain is GAGVSQSPSNKVTEKGKDVELRCDPISGHTALYWYRQSLGQGLEFLIYFQGNSAPDKSGLPSDRFSAERTGGSVSTLTIQRTQQEDSAVYLCASSFSGTVEKLFFGSGTQLSVL.

J is TRBJ2-1 and V is TRBV4-1; 12 bases are a match to TRBD2. Germline V gene sequence: CDR1 MGHRA, CDR2 YSYEKL. After removal of 8 bases from V and 5 bases from J, the junction contained 4 bases not matched to a gene. This CDR3 is 14 amino acids long. CDR3 region: CASRLAGEHNEQFF. CDR3 sequence (DNA): TGCGCCAGCCGACTAGCGGGGGAGCACAATGAGCAGTTCTTC.

The chain uses TRBV29-1 and TRBJ1-5; D gene uncertain. V was cut by 6 bases and J by 7 bases, with 16 bases left in between. CDR3 length equals 13 residues. CDR1 and CDR2 (germline): SQVTM, ANQGSEA. CDR3 DNA sequence: TGCAGCGTCCAAAACGAGGGAGGACAGCCCCAGCATTTT. It is translated as CSVQNEGGQPQHF.

The chain recombines TRBV2 with TRBJ1-2; the match to TRBD1 covers 8 bases. Germline assignment: CDR1 SNHLY and CDR2 FYNNEI. The J segment lost 1 base and the V segment lost 4 bases, leaving 5 bases of the junction unmatched. CDR3 length: 15 amino acids. The CDR3 DNA follows: TGTGCCAGCAGTGTGTCAGGACAGGGTAACTATGGCTACACCTTC. This sequence encodes CASSVSGQGNYGYTF.

The chain couples TRBV7-2 to TRBJ2-1; 12 nucleotides agree with TRBD2. Germline V gene data show CDR1 as SGHTA and CDR2 as FQGNSA. J gave up 5 bases and V 7 bases, and 6 bases lay outside the gene matches. This CDR3 region has 15 residues. The CDR3 protein is CASIRLAGVHNEQFF. Written as DNA, the CDR3 is TGTGCCAGCATAAGACTAGCGGGGGTCCACAATGAGCAGTTCTTC.

The chain couples TRBV27 to TRBJ1-1; D gene ambiguous. Germline assignment: CDR1 MNHEY and CDR2 SMNVEV (reference sequence). This CDR3 is 11 amino acids long. V was shortened by 0 bases and J by 13 bases, with 9 bases between the two germline ends. CDR3 amino acids: CASSLSLLCFF. In nucleotides, the CDR3 is TGTGCCAGCAGTTTATCCCTCCTGTGTTTCTTT.

V and J are TRBV5-1 and TRBJ2-7, with 7 positions matching TRBD1. From germline, CDR1 is SGHRS and CDR2 YFSETQ. The CDR3 contains 16 residues. The junction had 12 bases not matched to a gene; V was cut back by 0 bases and J by 6 bases. The CDR3 is CASSLEPGQVGSEQYF. For the CDR3, the DNA is TGCGCCAGCAGCTTGGAGCCTGGACAGGTAGGGAGCGAGCAGTACTTC.

The chain carries TRBV5-6 and TRBJ1-3; D gene ambiguous. This CDR3 spans 15 amino acids. Germline loops: CDR1 SGHDT, CDR2 YYEEEE. The V gene lost 2 bases and the J gene lost 0 bases, with 9 bases spanning the gap. This chain's CDR3 is CASSFGASSGNTIYF. CDR3 sequence (DNA): TGTGCCAGCAGCTTTGGAGCCAGCTCTGGAAACACCATATATTTT.